This entry lists 19 T cell receptor beta chains sequenced from one sample in a study of blood T cell repertoires in COVID-19. Measured with immunoSEQ multiplex PCR; TCRdb has only the in-frame clones, and not every one. The sample contains under 200,000 clones, 70% to 90% of which appear only once. The sample consisted of PBMCs or T cells enriched from blood (not recorded which). These receptors came from a woman aged 50 to 60 who had recovered from COVID-19.

The rearrangement links TRBV6-2 or TRBV6-3 to TRBJ2-1; TRBD1 agrees at 7 bases. The CDR3 runs to 15 residues. Germline loops: CDR1 MNHEY, CDR2 SVGEGT. The junction had 8 bases not matched to a gene; V was cut back by 3 bases and J by 6 bases. CDR3 region: CASSYGRDSGNEQFF. The CDR3 bases are TGTGCCAGCAGTTATGGCCGGGACAGCGGCAATGAGCAGTTCTTC.

This sequence joins TRBV9 and TRBJ2-1; D remains unclear. The CDR3 covers 13 residues. Germline CDR1 reads SGDLS; CDR2 reads YYNGEE. Trimming cost V 3 bases and J 8 bases, with 12 bases left between them. CDR3 loop: CASSGPNEDEQFF. The CDR3 DNA reads TGTGCCAGCAGCGGCCCTAACGAGGATGAGCAGTTCTTC.

This clone was seen only once. The J gene is TRBJ1-4, the V gene TRBV4-2; D is unresolved. The CDR3 contains 16 residues. V was cut by 0 bases and J by 0 bases, with 8 bases left in between. Germline loops: CDR1 LGHNA, CDR2 YNFKEQ. CDR3 residues: CASSQDSRPTNEKLFF. The DNA for the CDR3 is TGTGCCAGCAGCCAAGATTCGAGGCCAACTAATGAAAAACTGTTTTTT.

The chain carries TRBV29-1 and TRBJ2-3, with D possibly TRBD1 on 5 matching bases. CDR1 and CDR2 (germline): SQVTM, ANQGSEA. V lost 4 bases to trimming and J lost 6 bases, with 11 bases between them. CDR3 length: 12 amino acids. Here the CDR3 reads CSVVTRADTQYF. Written as DNA, the CDR3 is TGCAGCGTTGTGACCAGGGCGGATACGCAGTATTTT.

The chain couples TRBV9 to TRBJ1-5, with D tentatively TRBD1 (6 bases). The germline V gene has CDR1 SGDLS and CDR2 YYNGEE. V lost 5 bases, J lost 7 bases, and 10 bases lay in between. This CDR3 has 12 residues. This CDR3 reads CASRLQGQPQHF. Written as DNA, the CDR3 is TGTGCCAGCAGGTTACAGGGACAGCCCCAGCATTTT.

The chain links TRBV7-8 to TRBJ2-5; TRBD2 aligns across 7 bases. Germline loops: CDR1 SGHVS, CDR2 FQNEAQ. The V gene end was trimmed by 5 bases and the J gene end by 2 bases; junction bases not matched to a gene: 8. This CDR3 is 15 amino acids long. CDR3 protein: CASSRGLVGQETQYF. The CDR3 DNA is TGTGCCAGCAGCCGAGGACTAGTAGGGCAAGAGACCCAGTACTTC.

This rearrangement joins TRBV4-2 to TRBJ2-1; TRBD2 matches at 7 bases. CDR1 LGHNA and CDR2 YNFKEQ come from the germline V gene. The CDR3 extends over 16 amino acids. V lost 0 bases, J lost 2 bases, and 4 bases stayed unmatched. The CDR3 here is CASSQDQAGAYNEQFF. Written as DNA, the CDR3 is TGTGCCAGCAGCCAAGATCAGGCGGGGGCCTACAATGAGCAGTTCTTC.

The V call is TRBV19, the J call TRBJ1-1; possible D gene TRBD1, 6 bases. Trimming took 4 bases from V and 1 from J, leaving 10 bases between them. This CDR3 region has 14 residues. Germline V gene sequence: CDR1 LNHDA, CDR2 SQIVND (reference sequence). The CDR3 spells CASSTHRENTEAFF. CDR3 in DNA: TGTGCCAGTAGTACTCACAGGGAGAACACTGAAGCTTTCTTT.

Only a few counts were recorded for this clone. V is TRBV20-1 and J is TRBJ1-2; possible D gene TRBD1, 6 bases. Trimming pared 4 bases from V and 4 bases from J, leaving 16 bases between. The CDR3 covers 14 residues. Germline CDR1 DFQATT, CDR2 SNEGSKA (reference sequence). For the CDR3, the DNA is TGCAGTGCTACTGAGACAGGCCTAGGCTATGGCTACACCTTC. Protein product: CSATETGLGYGYTF.

The V call is TRBV6-6, the J call TRBJ1-1; no firm D call. CDR1 and CDR2 from the germline V gene are MNHNY and SVGAGI (reference sequence). CDR3 length: 14 residues. V lost 0 bases and J 4 bases, leaving 9 bases between the germline ends. The CDR3: CASSYSKSGTEAFF. CDR3 coding DNA: TGTGCCAGCAGTTACTCGAAATCGGGCACTGAAGCTTTCTTT.

Worth noting for this clone: Other DNA sequences from this sample encode an identical CDR3 as well. This CDR3 is CASSRTSGGPNTGELFF. The CDR3 DNA reads as TGTGCCAGCAGTAGGACTAGCGGGGGGCCGAACACCGGGGAGCTGTTTTTT. The chain couples TRBV6-2 or TRBV6-3 to TRBJ2-2, with 14 bases identical to TRBD2. The CDR3 totals 17 residues. Germline V CDR1 and CDR2: MNHEY, SVGEGT. V lost 5 bases, J lost 0 bases, and 2 bases stayed unmatched.

The rearrangement links TRBV9 to TRBJ1-4; TRBD1 agrees at 7 bases. V shed 3 bases, J shed 6 bases, and the junction held 8 bases outside the gene matches. This CDR3 region has 15 residues. Germline CDR1 and CDR2: SGDLS and YYNGEE. CDR3 DNA: TGTGCCAGCAGCGCATTACAGGGGCGCTATGAAAAACTGTTTTTT. Translated, it gives CASSALQGRYEKLFF.

The V call is TRBV7-8, the J call TRBJ1-6; D might be TRBD1 (5 bases). CDR1 is SGHVS and CDR2 is FQNEAQ in the germline V gene. V shed 1 base and J shed 4 bases, with 11 bases lying between them. The CDR3 spans 16 residues. The CDR3 region has the DNA TGTGCCAGCAGCTTAGGTGGGGGGAGTTATAATTCACCCCTCCACTTT. Amino acid sequence: CASSLGGGSYNSPLHF.

This chain joins TRBV9 and TRBJ1-2; possible D gene TRBD1, 5 bases. The V end lost 4 bases, the J end lost 8 bases, and 21 bases lay between the germline ends. CDR3 length equals 15 residues. CDR1 is SGDLS and CDR2 is YYNGEE in the germline V gene. CDR3 protein: CASSPWDSPGGGYTF. CDR3 DNA: TGTGCCAGCAGCCCGTGGGACTCCCCGGGTGGGGGCTACACCTTC.

The chain joins TRBV6-5 to TRBJ2-2; tentative D call: TRBD1 (6 bases). The CDR3 contains 14 residues. The V end lost 4 bases, the J end lost 6 bases, and 12 bases lay between the germline ends. Germline CDR1 reads MNHEY; CDR2 reads SVGAGI. The CDR3, as DNA: TGTGCCAGCAGTTTCGACAGGCCCTCCGGGGAGCTGTTTTTT. Amino acid sequence: CASSFDRPSGELFF.

The rearrangement links TRBV24-1 to TRBJ2-1; D perhaps matches TRBD2 (6 bases). CDR1 is KGHDR, CDR2 SFDVKD, per germline. Trimming pared 9 bases from V and 0 bases from J, leaving 11 bases between. The CDR3 is 14 amino acids. In DNA, the CDR3 is TGTGCCACCCAGGGACTGCCCTCCTACAATGAGCAGTTCTTC. Residues: CATQGLPSYNEQFF.

As to this clone: A junction end diverges from the germline sequence, so it may reflect a read error. The CDR3 DNA is TGCGCCAGCAGCCAATGGTACAGGGGCACCGATACGCAGTATTTT. It encodes CASSQWYRGTDTQYF. The J gene is TRBJ2-3, the V gene TRBV4-3, with TRBD1 identical over 7 bases. Germline V CDR1 and CDR2: LGHNA, YSLEER. There are 15 residues in the CDR3.

The genes are TRBV4-2 and TRBJ2-1; 14 bases align to TRBD2. V was pared by 8 bases and J by 4 bases, with 7 bases of the junction left unmatched. Germline values: CDR1 LGHNA, CDR2 YNFKEQ. The CDR3 runs to 16 residues. CDR3 bases: TGTGCCAGCGGCCGGGGGACTAGCGGGGGATACAATGAGCAGTTCTTC. Translated: CASGRGTSGGYNEQFF.

This chain links TRBV5-5 with TRBJ1-6; the match to TRBD1 covers 12 bases. CDR1 and CDR2 from the germline V gene are SGHKS and YYEKEE (reference sequence). J gave up 13 bases and V 1 base, and 6 bases lay outside the gene matches. The CDR3 has 15 residues. The CDR3 sequence: CASSLFEGQGAPLHF. CDR3 DNA sequence: TGTGCCAGCAGCTTGTTTGAGGGACAGGGGGCCCCCCTCCACTTT.